A selection of T cell receptor beta chains follows, all from one sample in a study of T cells in tumors after PD-1 blockade. Clones were sequenced by immunoSEQ multiplex PCR, and TCRdb holds only the in-frame ones, with some missing. The profile shows around 49,000 clones, about 85% of them singletons. Material: PBMCs, obtained before anti-PD-1 treatment. Every receptor here comes from a human donor with basal cell carcinoma. CDR3s include the opening cysteine and the closing phenylalanine or tryptophan. A D gene is named only where the DNA matches it firmly. Some rows have no size entry. The others give once, few or many, or a class for an expanded clone.

d_gene: TRBD1; v_gene: TRBV5-1; abundance: -; j_gene: TRBJ1-1; CDR3nt: TGCGCCAGCAGCCGAGGGGACAGGGGGAACACTGAAGCTTTCTTT; CDR3aa: CASSRGDRGNTEAFF
d_gene: TRBD1; v_gene: TRBV28; abundance: few; j_gene: TRBJ1-6; CDR3nt: TGTGCCAGCAGTTTAATGCGACAGGGAGGTAATTCACCCCTCCACTTT; CDR3aa: CASSLMRQGGNSPLHF
d_gene: TRBD1; v_gene: TRBV6-6; abundance: -; j_gene: TRBJ1-2; CDR3nt: TGTGCCAGCACCCGGACAGGGGATGGCTACACCTTC; CDR3aa: CASTRTGDGYTF
d_gene: TRBD2; v_gene: TRBV5-4; abundance: -; j_gene: TRBJ2-3; CDR3nt: TGTGCCAGCAGCCTAACTAGCGGAGGGACAGATACGCAGTATTTT; CDR3aa: CASSLTSGGTDTQYF
d_gene: TRBD1; v_gene: TRBV5-1; abundance: -; j_gene: TRBJ2-5; CDR3nt: TGCGCCAGCAGCCGGGACAGGGAAGAGACCCAGTACTTC; CDR3aa: CASSRDREETQYF
d_gene: -; v_gene: TRBV30; abundance: -; j_gene: TRBJ1-6; CDR3nt: TGTGCCTGGAGGACAGGAGGACCACCCCTCCACTTT; CDR3aa: CAWRTGGPPLHF
d_gene: -; v_gene: TRBV30; abundance: -; j_gene: TRBJ2-5; CDR3nt: TGTGCCTGGAGTGTAAGAGTGGGGGAGACCCAGTACTTC; CDR3aa: CAWSVRVGETQYF
d_gene: -; v_gene: TRBV7-2; abundance: -; j_gene: TRBJ2-7; CDR3nt: TGTGCCAGCAGTCCCGTTGCAGGGGCCTACGAGCAGTACTTC; CDR3aa: CASSPVAGAYEQYF
d_gene: TRBD2; v_gene: TRBV2; abundance: once; j_gene: TRBJ2-2; CDR3nt: TGTGCCAGCAGTGAAACGCTAGCGGGGGGGCTTGGCGGGGAGCTGTTTTTT; CDR3aa: CASSETLAGGLGGELFF
d_gene: -; v_gene: TRBV19; abundance: -; j_gene: TRBJ2-1; CDR3nt: TGTGCCAGTAGTATAGATCATCCGGCGGGGAACACGTACAATGAGCAGTTCTTC; CDR3aa: CASSIDHPAGNTYNEQFF
d_gene: TRBD1; v_gene: TRBV12-5; abundance: -; j_gene: TRBJ2-5; CDR3nt: TGTGCTAGTGGGTCCGGGACAGTGACCCAGTACTTC; CDR3aa: CASGSGTVTQYF
d_gene: -; v_gene: TRBV19; abundance: -; j_gene: TRBJ1-5; CDR3nt: TGTGCCAGTAGTACCAAAACAGGGTGGGATAGCAATCAGCCCCAGCATTTT; CDR3aa: CASSTKTGWDSNQPQHF
d_gene: -; v_gene: TRBV5-1; abundance: once; j_gene: TRBJ2-1; CDR3nt: TGCGCCAGCAGCTTCCAGGGCCGCGGGAATGAGCAGTTCTTC; CDR3aa: CASSFQGRGNEQFF
d_gene: TRBD2; v_gene: TRBV27; abundance: once; j_gene: TRBJ2-7; CDR3nt: TGTGCCAGCAGTTTGGGGGGGAGCTCCTACGAGCAGTACTTC; CDR3aa: CASSLGGSSYEQYF
d_gene: -; v_gene: TRBV7-9; abundance: -; j_gene: TRBJ1-6; CDR3nt: TGTGCCAGCAGCATTGCCGGGACGGGTATTAATTCACCCCTCCACTTT; CDR3aa: CASSIAGTGINSPLHF
d_gene: TRBD2; v_gene: TRBV5-1; abundance: once; j_gene: TRBJ2-3; CDR3nt: TGCGCCAGCAGCTTGGTAGCGGGTTTAGATACGCAGTATTTT; CDR3aa: CASSLVAGLDTQYF
d_gene: -; v_gene: TRBV19; abundance: -; j_gene: TRBJ1-4; CDR3nt: TGTGCCAGTAATGGATTCCCTTTT; CDR3aa: CASNGFPF
d_gene: -; v_gene: TRBV3-1/TRBV3-2; abundance: -; j_gene: TRBJ2-1; CDR3nt: TGTGCCAGCAGCCAGGTAGCAGGGGCGATGGGTGAGCAGTTCTTC; CDR3aa: CASSQVAGAMGEQFF
d_gene: -; v_gene: TRBV28; abundance: -; j_gene: TRBJ2-1; CDR3nt: TGTGCCAGCAGTTCGGCTGTGTCGACAGACGTATTATCCTACAATGAGCAGTTCTTC; CDR3aa: CASSSAVSTDVLSYNEQFF
d_gene: -; v_gene: TRBV18; abundance: -; j_gene: TRBJ1-6; CDR3nt: TGTGCCAGCTCACCACCGGGTAGCCAAAATTCACCCCTCCACTTT; CDR3aa: CASSPPGSQNSPLHF
d_gene: TRBD2; v_gene: TRBV2; abundance: few; j_gene: TRBJ2-6; CDR3nt: TGTGCCAGCCGAGGACTAGCGGGGGGTTACGGGGCCAACGTCCTGACTTTC; CDR3aa: CASRGLAGGYGANVLTF
d_gene: TRBD1; v_gene: TRBV3-1/TRBV3-2; abundance: once; j_gene: TRBJ1-2; CDR3nt: TGTGCCAGCAGCCCACAGGGGGCGGATGGCTACACCTTC; CDR3aa: CASSPQGADGYTF
d_gene: -; v_gene: TRBV14; abundance: -; j_gene: TRBJ1-5; CDR3nt: TGTGCCAGCAGCCAAGATCTAGGCAGAATAAATAGCAATCAGCCCCAGCATTTT; CDR3aa: CASSQDLGRINSNQPQHF
d_gene: -; v_gene: TRBV4-1; abundance: few; j_gene: TRBJ2-1; CDR3nt: TGCGCCAGCAGCCGGGGGGGCCGGGACAATGAGCAGTTCTTC; CDR3aa: CASSRGGRDNEQFF
d_gene: -; v_gene: TRBV10-3; abundance: few; j_gene: TRBJ1-1; CDR3nt: TGTGCCATCAGTGGAGCGACGACTGAAGCTTTCTTT; CDR3aa: CAISGATTEAFF
d_gene: TRBD1; v_gene: TRBV28; abundance: -; j_gene: TRBJ1-5; CDR3nt: TGTGCCAGCAGTTTGGGAACAGGGGATGGCAATCAGCCCCAGCATTTT; CDR3aa: CASSLGTGDGNQPQHF